This T cell receptor beta chain was obtained from a study of CD8+ T cells in alopecia areata. This clone was seen more than once but under ten times. The CDR3 covers 15 residues. Germline V gene lookup returns CDR1 SGHTA and CDR2 FQGNSA. Trimming at V came to 5 bases and at J to 3 bases, leaving 9 bases not matched to a gene. Sequencing used cDNA as its template, made by extracting RNA and reverse transcribing it. The method was immunoSEQ multiplex PCR; TCRdb's version includes in-frame clones alone and lacks a portion of them. The data contain more than 85,000 clones, less than 50% of them singletons.

This chain uses TRBV7-2 with TRBJ1-2, with 7 bases identical to TRBD1. The sequenced sample was CD4+ T cells sorted from blood. This receptor was obtained from a human donor with alopecia areata. CDR3 nucleotide sequence: TGTGCCAGCAGCACCGAAGGACAGGCCTACTATGGCTACACCTTC. This translates into CASSTEGQAYYGYTF.